A selection of T cell receptor beta chains follows, all from one sample in a study of T-cell memory formation after mild COVID-19. Via MiXCR, TCRdb re-called the 5' RACE reads, giving one row per CDR3 protein. The sample has fewer than 650,000 distinct CDR3 sequences; about 20% are singletons. Sequencing used PBMCs or a T cell subset sorted from them (not recorded which). These receptors all come from an adult woman who had mild COVID-19 (a few samples of this study predate the infection). Cell type and time point are not known. Both conserved end residues are part of each CDR3. The D gene is left open where the match is weak. Only some rows state a clone size, as once, few, many or a class for expanded clones.

>TRBJ2-7|.|TRBV14|13|.
CASSQYRVHEQYF
TGTGCCAGCAGCCAATACAGGGTCCACGAGCAGTACTTC
>TRBJ2-5|few|TRBV29-1|14|.
CSVEPVTYQETQYF
TGCAGCGTTGAACCCGTAACGTACCAAGAGACCCAGTACTTC
>TRBJ2-5|.|TRBV4-2|15|.
CASSQEGGFQETQYF
TGTGCCAGCAGCCAAGAAGGCGGCTTCCAAGAGACCCAGTACTTC
>TRBJ2-3|few|TRBV27|16|.
CASSPWTGPGTDTQYF
TGTGCCAGCAGTCCCTGGACTGGGCCGGGCACAGATACGCAGTATTTT
>TRBJ2-6|.|TRBV6-5|15|.
CASSHRQSGANVLTF
TGTGCCAGCAGCCATCGACAGTCTGGGGCCAACGTCCTGACTTTC
>TRBJ2-1|few|TRBV25-1|17|.
CASSEVSPRYAYNEQFF
TGTGCCAGCAGTGAAGTTTCCCCACGTTACGCTTACAATGAGCAGTTCTTC
>TRBJ1-1|.|TRBV3-2|15|.
CASSIHREDDTEAFF
TGTGCCAGCAGCATCCACAGGGAGGATGACACTGAAGCTTTCTTT
>TRBJ1-2|few|TRBV29-1|12|.
CSVRHRDYGYTF
TGCAGCGTCCGCCACAGGGACTATGGCTACACCTTC
>TRBJ2-1|many|TRBV12-3/TRBV12-4|15|TRBD2
CASSLRTSGYNEQFF
TGTGCCAGCAGTTTACGGACTAGCGGATACAATGAGCAGTTCTTC
>TRBJ2-3|.|TRBV12-3/TRBV12-4|16|.
CASSPFLATSTDTQYF
TGTGCCAGCAGTCCGTTCCTAGCGACTAGCACAGATACGCAGTATTTT
>TRBJ1-6|.|TRBV14|15|.
CASSQEGLDNSPLHF
TGTGCCAGCAGCCAAGAGGGTTTGGATAATTCACCCCTCCACTTT
>TRBJ2-5|.|TRBV7-6|14|.
CASSPYPGWETQYF
TGTGCCAGCAGCCCCTACCCCGGATGGGAGACCCAGTACTTC
>TRBJ2-1|few|TRBV5-1|15|.
CASSLGRGAYNEQFF
TGCGCCAGCAGCTTGGGAAGGGGTGCCTACAATGAGCAGTTCTTC
>TRBJ2-6|few|TRBV15|19|TRBD1
CATSRDERQGNSGANVLTF
TGTGCCACCAGCAGAGATGAAAGACAGGGTAATTCTGGGGCCAACGTCCTGACTTTC
>TRBJ2-3|few|TRBV10-3|16|TRBD2
CATKFTSGGRSDTQYF
TGTGCCACCAAGTTTACTAGCGGGGGCAGGTCAGATACGCAGTATTTT
>TRBJ2-2|.|TRBV12-3/TRBV12-4|12|.
CASQRSTGELFF
TGTGCCAGCCAGCGGAGCACCGGGGAGCTGTTTTTT
>TRBJ1-1|.|TRBV5-6|12|.
CASSLATALAFF
TGTGCCAGCAGCTTGGCCACAGCGCTAGCTTTCTTT
>TRBJ2-5|.|TRBV4-3|16|TRBD2
CASSHRAGGPSQTQYF
TGCGCCAGCAGCCATCGCGCGGGAGGCCCTAGCCAGACCCAGTACTTC
>TRBJ1-2|.|TRBV29-1|13|TRBD1
CSGGGDRGIGYTF
TGCAGCGGAGGCGGGGACAGGGGAATTGGCTACACCTTC
>TRBJ2-1|.|TRBV11-2|14|.
CASSGTKGYNEQFF
TGTGCCAGCAGCGGGACGAAGGGCTACAATGAGCAGTTCTTC
>TRBJ2-1|.|TRBV5-1|15|TRBD2
CASSLPSGSNDEQFF
TGCGCCAGCAGCTTACCTAGCGGGAGTAACGATGAGCAGTTCTTC
>TRBJ2-7|.|TRBV6-5|15|.
CASSTRLPHSYEQYF
TGTGCCAGCAGCACCAGACTACCCCACTCCTACGAGCAGTACTTC
>TRBJ1-1|.|TRBV5-1|17|TRBD1
CASSSRAGTASNTEAFF
TGCGCCAGCTCCTCTAGGGCCGGGACAGCCTCGAACACTGAAGCTTTCTTT
>TRBJ2-5|.|TRBV4-1|14|TRBD1
CASSLGQGLETQYF
TGCGCCAGCAGCCTCGGACAGGGCCTAGAGACCCAGTACTTC
>TRBJ2-3|few|TRBV5-1|15|.
CASSSGRSGTDTQYF
TGCGCCAGCAGCTCAGGACGGTCTGGCACAGATACGCAGTATTTT